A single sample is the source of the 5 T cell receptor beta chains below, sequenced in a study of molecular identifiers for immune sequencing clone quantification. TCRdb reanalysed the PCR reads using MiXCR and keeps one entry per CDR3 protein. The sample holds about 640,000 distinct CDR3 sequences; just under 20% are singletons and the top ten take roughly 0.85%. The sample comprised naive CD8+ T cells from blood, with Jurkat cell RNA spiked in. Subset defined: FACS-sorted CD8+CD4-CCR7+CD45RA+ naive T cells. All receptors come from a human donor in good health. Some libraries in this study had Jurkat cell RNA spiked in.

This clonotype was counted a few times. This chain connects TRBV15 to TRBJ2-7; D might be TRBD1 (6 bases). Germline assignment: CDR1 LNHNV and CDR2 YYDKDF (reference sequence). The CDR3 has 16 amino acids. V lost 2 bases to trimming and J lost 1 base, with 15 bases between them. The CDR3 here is CATSRPAGQFSYEQYF. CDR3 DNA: TGTGCCACCAGCAGACCCGCAGGACAGTTTTCCTACGAGCAGTACTTC.

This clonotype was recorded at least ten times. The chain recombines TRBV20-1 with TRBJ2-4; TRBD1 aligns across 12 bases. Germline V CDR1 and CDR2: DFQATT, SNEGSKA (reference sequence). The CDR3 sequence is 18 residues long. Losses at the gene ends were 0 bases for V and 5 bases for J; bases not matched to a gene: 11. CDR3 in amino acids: CSARDLGTGGATQNIQYF. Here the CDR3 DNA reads TGCAGTGCTAGAGATTTGGGGACAGGGGGCGCAACCCAAAACATTCAGTACTTC.

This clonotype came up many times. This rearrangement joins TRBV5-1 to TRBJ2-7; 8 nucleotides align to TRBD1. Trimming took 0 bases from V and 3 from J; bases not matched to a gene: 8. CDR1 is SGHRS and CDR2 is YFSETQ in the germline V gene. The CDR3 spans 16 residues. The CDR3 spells CASSLGPQGGYYEQYF. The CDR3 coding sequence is TGCGCCAGCAGCTTGGGACCACAGGGGGGATACTACGAGCAGTACTTC.

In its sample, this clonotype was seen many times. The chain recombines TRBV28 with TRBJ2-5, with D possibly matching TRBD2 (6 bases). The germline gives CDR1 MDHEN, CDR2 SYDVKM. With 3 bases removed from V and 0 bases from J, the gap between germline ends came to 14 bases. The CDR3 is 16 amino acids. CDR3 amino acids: CASSLLASNNQETQYF. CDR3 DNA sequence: TGTGCCAGCAGTTTGCTAGCGTCCAACAACCAAGAGACCCAGTACTTC. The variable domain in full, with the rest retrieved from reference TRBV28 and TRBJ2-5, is DVKVTQSSRYLVKRTGEKVFLECVQDMDHENMFWYRQDPGLGLRLIYFSYDVKMKEKGDIPEGYSVSREKKERFSLILESASTNQTSMYLCASSLLASNNQETQYFGPGTRLLVL.

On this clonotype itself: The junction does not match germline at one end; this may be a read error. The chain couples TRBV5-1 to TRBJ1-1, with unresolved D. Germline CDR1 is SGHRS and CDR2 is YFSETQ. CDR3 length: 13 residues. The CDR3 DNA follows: TGTACCAGCAGCTTGGATGGCAGCTGGAGAGCTTTCTTT. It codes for CTSSLDGSWRAFF. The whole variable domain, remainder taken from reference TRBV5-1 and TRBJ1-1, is KAGVTQTPRYLIKTRGQQVTLSCSPISGHRSVSWYQQTPGQGLQFLFEYFSETQRNKGNFPGRFSGRQFSNSRSEMNVSTLELGDSALYLCTSSLDGSWRAFFGQGTRLTVV.